This TCR beta chain comes out of a study of CD8+ T cells in alopecia areata. Study context: Tofacitinib administration to treated patients was oral, at 5 to 10 mg twice daily. Tofacitinib dosing lasted 6 to 18 months, which was then followed by 6 months off drug. The study, taken as a whole, reports: Clonality in lesional scalp, especially alopecia totalis/universalis, exceeded that of normal scalp.

cDNA reverse transcribed from extracted RNA served as the sequencing template. Here immunoSEQ multiplex PCR was the method, and the copy in TCRdb shows in-frame clones only, minus some. The sample holds 150,000 or so clones; around 86% are singletons and the top ten take about 16%. Between the trimmed V and J ends, which lost 6 bases and 1 base, there was a span of 15 bases. This CDR3 is 14 amino acids long. Germline CDR1 SQVTM, CDR2 ANQGSEA. A note on this clone: No antigen is known for it.

Individuals with alopecia areata gave both lesional scalp punch biopsies and peripheral blood for collection. The receptor's source is a human donor with alopecia areata. This chain links TRBV29-1 with TRBJ2-5; a possible D gene is TRBD1 (6 bases). The sequencing here drew on CD8+ T cells sorted from blood, taken at week 0. In DNA, the CDR3 is TGCAGCGTCCCCGGGGACACACCCCAAGAGACCCAGTACTTC. It is translated as CSVPGDTPQETQYF.